This T cell receptor beta chain was sequenced in a study of shared clonotypes between healthy human individuals. Findings and caveats of the study: Generation probabilities were higher for clonotypes shared across all four sorted-subset donors than for unshared ones. Exclusively blood specimens were collected; tissue repertoires likely differ. As a rule, naive subsets had a larger estimated richness than memory subsets.

Germline values: CDR1 SEHNR, CDR2 FQNEAQ (reference sequence). Trimming shortened V by 5 bases and J by 5 bases, and 9 bases separated the two germline ends. This CDR3 comprises 13 residues. The repertoire was sequenced with immunoSEQ multiplex PCR; TCRdb's copy has only in-frame clones and lacks some. The sample carries around 2.1 million clones, approximately 95% recorded once. On this clone: Its cognate antigen is unknown.

The sample taken for sequencing was naive CD4+ T cells sorted from blood. The subset denotes: CD45RA+ positively selected. This TCR derives from a man between 18 and 35 years old in good health. The chain uses TRBV7-9 and TRBJ1-4; unclear D gene. The DNA of the CDR3 is TGTGCCAGCAGCGATGGAGAGAATGAAAAACTGTTTTTT. This sequence encodes CASSDGENEKLFF.